This paragraph covers one TCR beta chain sequence. Other nucleotide sequences in the sample specify the same CDR3. The data were obtained in a study of blood T cell repertoires in COVID-19. TCRdb keeps only in-frame clones here, not all; method: immunoSEQ multiplex PCR. The table records approximately 530,000 clones, about 89% of them present only once. Germline V gene lookup returns CDR1 KGHSH and CDR2 LQKENI. The V end was cut by 0 bases, the J end by 1 base, with 7 bases between. This CDR3 has 15 amino acids. The chain uses TRBV18 and TRBJ1-3, with D hard to call. Sequencing used peripheral blood. The source is a woman between 45 and 60 years old with COVID-19, enrolled during active disease. CDR3 protein: CASSPPAESGNTIYF. In DNA form, the CDR3 reads TGTGCCAGCTCACCACCGGCTGAATCTGGAAACACCATATATTTT.